This T cell receptor beta chain was observed in a study of shared T cell receptors in the human thymus. Some clones are missing from TCRdb's copy, which holds only in-frame ones; the method was immunoSEQ multiplex PCR. The table records approximately 580,000 clones, around 78% of them present only once. Losses at the gene ends were 5 bases for V and 5 bases for J; bases not matched to a gene: 8. Germline V lookup: CDR1 MDHEN, CDR2 SYDVKM. The CDR3 contains 16 residues. This sample was shared with a second study, whose subject was human thymus T cells. That paper adds: Donors were healthy Finnish babies undergoing corrective operations for congenital heart defects.

V and J are TRBV28 and TRBJ2-3; 12 bases fit TRBD2. Sequencing used thymocytes. The TCR sequence derives from a boy younger than two with a congenital heart defect. Written as DNA, the CDR3 is TGTGCCAGCAGTCTTCTAGCGGGAGGGCCGGAAGATACGCAGTATTTT. Translation gives CASSLLAGGPEDTQYF. The variable domain in full, completed from reference TRBV28 and TRBJ2-3, reads DVKVTQSSRYLVKRTGEKVFLECVQDMDHENMFWYRQDPGLGLRLIYFSYDVKMKEKGDIPEGYSVSREKKERFSLILESASTNQTSMYLCASSLLAGGPEDTQYFGPGTRLTVL.